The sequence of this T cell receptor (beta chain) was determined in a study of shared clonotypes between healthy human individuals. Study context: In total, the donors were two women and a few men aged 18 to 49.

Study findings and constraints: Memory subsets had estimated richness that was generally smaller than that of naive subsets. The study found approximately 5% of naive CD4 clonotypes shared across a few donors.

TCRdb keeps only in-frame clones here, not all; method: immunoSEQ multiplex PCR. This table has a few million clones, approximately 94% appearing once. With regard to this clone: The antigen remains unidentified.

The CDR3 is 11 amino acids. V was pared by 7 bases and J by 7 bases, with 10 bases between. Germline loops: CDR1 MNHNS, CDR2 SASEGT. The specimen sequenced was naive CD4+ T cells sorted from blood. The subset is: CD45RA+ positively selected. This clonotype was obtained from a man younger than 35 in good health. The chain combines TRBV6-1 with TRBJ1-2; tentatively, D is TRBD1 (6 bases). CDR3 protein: CASTWGLGYTF. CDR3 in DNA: TGTGCCAGCACCTGGGGGCTTGGCTACACCTTC.